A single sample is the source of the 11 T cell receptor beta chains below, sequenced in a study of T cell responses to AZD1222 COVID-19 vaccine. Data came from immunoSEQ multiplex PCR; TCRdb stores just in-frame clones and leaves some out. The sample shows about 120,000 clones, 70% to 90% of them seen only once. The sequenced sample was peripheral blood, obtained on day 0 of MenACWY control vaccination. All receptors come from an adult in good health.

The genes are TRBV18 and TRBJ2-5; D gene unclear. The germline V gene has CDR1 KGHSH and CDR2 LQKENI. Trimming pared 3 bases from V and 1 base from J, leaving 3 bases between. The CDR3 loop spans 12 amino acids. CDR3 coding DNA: TGTGCCAGCTCACCCCTCCAAGAGACCCAGTACTTC. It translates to CASSPLQETQYF.

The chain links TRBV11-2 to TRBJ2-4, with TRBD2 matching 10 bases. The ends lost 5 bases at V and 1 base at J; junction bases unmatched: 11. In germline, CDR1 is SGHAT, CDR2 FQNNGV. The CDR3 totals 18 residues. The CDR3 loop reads CASSPLSGGAGAKNIQYF. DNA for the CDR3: TGTGCCAGCAGCCCCCTGAGCGGGGGGGCCGGGGCCAAAAACATTCAGTACTTC.

The CDR3 reads CASSPQQGANTEAFF. The CDR3 DNA follows: TGTGCCAGCTCACCCCAACAGGGGGCGAACACTGAAGCTTTCTTT. The chain uses TRBV18 and TRBJ1-1, with 9 bases matching TRBD1. The germline gives CDR1 KGHSH, CDR2 LQKENI. This CDR3 spans 15 amino acids. V trimming: 3 bases; J trimming: 1 base; junction bases outside the gene matches: 3.

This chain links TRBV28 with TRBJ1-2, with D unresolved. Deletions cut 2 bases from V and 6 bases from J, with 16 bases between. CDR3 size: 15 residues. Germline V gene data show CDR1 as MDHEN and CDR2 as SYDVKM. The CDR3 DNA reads TGTGCCAGCAGTTTACCCGTGAGGAGGCGCCATGGCTACACCTTC. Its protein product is CASSLPVRRRHGYTF.

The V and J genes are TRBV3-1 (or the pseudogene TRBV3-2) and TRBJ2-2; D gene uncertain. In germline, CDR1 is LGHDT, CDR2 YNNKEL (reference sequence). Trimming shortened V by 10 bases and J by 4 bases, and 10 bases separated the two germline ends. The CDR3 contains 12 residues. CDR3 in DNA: TGTGCCACCCTTTTTAGCACCGGGGAGCTGTTTTTT. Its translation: CATLFSTGELFF.

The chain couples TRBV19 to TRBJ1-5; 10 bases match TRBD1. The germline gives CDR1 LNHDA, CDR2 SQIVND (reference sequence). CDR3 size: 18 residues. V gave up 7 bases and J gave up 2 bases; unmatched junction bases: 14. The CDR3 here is CASTTGTGARDGNQPQHF. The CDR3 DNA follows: TGTGCCAGTACTACCGGGACAGGGGCGCGGGACGGCAATCAGCCCCAGCATTTT.

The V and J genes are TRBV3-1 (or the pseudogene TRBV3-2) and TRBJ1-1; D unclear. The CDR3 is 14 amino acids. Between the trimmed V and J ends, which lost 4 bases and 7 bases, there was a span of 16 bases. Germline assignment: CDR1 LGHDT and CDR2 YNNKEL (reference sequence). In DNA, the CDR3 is TGTGCCAGCAGCCCTACCGTCGGGCCGGATGAAGCTTTCTTT. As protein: CASSPTVGPDEAFF.

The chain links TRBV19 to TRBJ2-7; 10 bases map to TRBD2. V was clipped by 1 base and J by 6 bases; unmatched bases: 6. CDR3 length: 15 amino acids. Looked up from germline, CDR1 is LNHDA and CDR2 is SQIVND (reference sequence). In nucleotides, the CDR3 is TGTGCCAGTAGTATAGCGGTCCTAGCGGGGGCCGAGCAGTACTTC. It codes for CASSIAVLAGAEQYF.

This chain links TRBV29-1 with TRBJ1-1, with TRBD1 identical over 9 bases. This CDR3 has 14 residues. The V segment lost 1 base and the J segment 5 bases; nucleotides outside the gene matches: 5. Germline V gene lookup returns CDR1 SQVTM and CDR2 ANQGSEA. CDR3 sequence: CSVEADRGRTEAFF. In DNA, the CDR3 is TGCAGCGTTGAAGCGGACAGGGGCAGGACTGAAGCTTTCTTT.

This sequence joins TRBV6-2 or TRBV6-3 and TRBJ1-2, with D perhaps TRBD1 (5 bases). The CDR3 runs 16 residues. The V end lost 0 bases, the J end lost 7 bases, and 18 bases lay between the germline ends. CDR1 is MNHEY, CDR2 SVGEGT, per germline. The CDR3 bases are TGTGCCAGCAGTTACTCTCGCGGGACCCAGGACTCTGGCTACACCTTC. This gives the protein CASSYSRGTQDSGYTF.

In DNA, the CDR3 is TGCGCCAGCAGACCCTTGAACACTGAAGCTTTCTTT. Translated: CASRPLNTEAFF. J is TRBJ1-1 and V is TRBV23-1, with unresolved D. TRBV23-1 is filed as an ORF, its function uncertain. The ends were cut back, 6 bases at V and 0 bases at J, with 5 bases in the middle. This CDR3 spans 12 amino acids.